This passage covers 20 T cell receptor beta chains from one sample sequenced in a study of chemoradiotherapy in HPV16-positive cancers (dated by TCRdb to between 2020 and 2023). Receptor libraries were prepared by the immunoSEQ multiplex PCR assay. TCRdb stores this immuneACCESS table with in-frame sequences only. Part of the clones is absent; in the studies checked, under half of the shortfall reflects unresolved V genes, and no reason is known for the rest. This sample holds 30,000 or so clones; around 88% were observed only once. The top ten clonotypes cover 4.8% of the sample. The sequencing here drew on blood, taken from a patient who underwent chemoradiotherapy. Receptors originate from a human donor with HPV-associated anogenital cancer.

The chain uses TRBV7-2 and TRBJ1-1; D uncertain. Germline V gives CDR1 SGHTA, CDR2 FQGNSA. The CDR3 is 14 amino acids. Trimming shortened V by 3 bases and J by 0 bases, and 8 bases separated the two germline ends. The CDR3 here is CASSFALVNTEAFF. In DNA form, the CDR3 reads TGTGCCAGCAGCTTCGCTCTAGTGAACACTGAAGCTTTCTTT.

In this sample, this clone turned up a few times. The chain joins TRBV19 to TRBJ2-5, with TRBD2 matching over 10 bases. The CDR3 length is 15 residues. V lost 4 bases, J lost 4 bases, and 6 bases stayed unmatched. CDR1 and CDR2 (germline): LNHDA, SQIVND (reference sequence). For the CDR3, the DNA is TGTGCCAGTAGTACTAGCGGGAGAGGGGGAGAGACCCAGTACTTC. Translation: CASSTSGRGGETQYF. Full variable domain (remainder filled in from reference TRBV19 and TRBJ2-5): DGGITQSPKYLFRKEGQNVTLSCEQNLNHDAMYWYRQDPGQGLRLIYYSQIVNDFQKGDIAEGYSVSREKKESFPLTVTSAQKNPTAFYLCASSTSGRGGETQYFGPGTRLLVL.

This clone was counted between two and nine times. This same CDR3 is encoded by further DNA sequences in the sample. The J gene is TRBJ2-1, the V gene TRBV6-4; TRBD2 matches at 9 bases. This CDR3 has 15 amino acids. CDR1 and CDR2 from the germline V gene are MRHNA and SNTAGT. After removal of 6 bases from V and 3 bases from J, the junction contained 6 bases not matched to a gene. DNA for the CDR3: TGTGCCAGCAGCCCTATAGCGGGAGACTACAATGAGCAGTTCTTC. Amino acids: CASSPIAGDYNEQFF.

The gene calls are TRBV15 and TRBJ2-5, with TRBD2 matching over 12 bases. The CDR3 runs to 15 residues. Losses at the gene ends were 0 bases for V and 5 bases for J; bases not matched to a gene: 1. Germline V gene lookup returns CDR1 LNHNV and CDR2 YYDKDF (reference sequence). CDR3 in amino acids: CATSRELAGGETQYF. The CDR3 nucleotides are TGTGCCACCAGCAGAGAACTAGCGGGAGGTGAGACCCAGTACTTC.

The chain uses TRBV29-1 and TRBJ2-5; a weak D match, TRBD2 (7 bases). CDR3 length equals 13 residues. Germline V lookup: CDR1 SQVTM, CDR2 ANQGSEA. Trimming left V 7 bases short and J 5 bases short, with 17 bases between. The CDR3 protein is CSAEGGAGETQYF. The DNA for the CDR3 is TGCAGCGCTGAGGGGGGGGCTGGGGAGACCCAGTACTTC.

The chain has TRBV5-1 and TRBJ2-1; TRBD2 agrees at 11 bases. This CDR3 is built from 15 residues. J was trimmed by 5 bases and V by 2 bases; bases with no gene match: 3. Germline loops: CDR1 SGHRS, CDR2 YFSETQ. In nucleotides, the CDR3 is TGCGCCAGCAGCTTAGGGACTAGCGGTAACAATGAGCAGTTCTTC. It encodes CASSLGTSGNNEQFF.

This chain links TRBV19 with TRBJ1-2; D is uncertain. Per the germline V gene, CDR1 is LNHDA and CDR2 is SQIVND (reference sequence). The CDR3 is 14 amino acids. The V end was cut by 8 bases, the J end by 4 bases, with 17 bases between. The CDR3 is CASPTQMSPYGYTF. In DNA form, the CDR3 reads TGTGCCAGTCCTACTCAGATGAGCCCCTATGGCTACACCTTC.

This clone was observed a single time. This rearrangement joins TRBV12-5 to TRBJ1-2, with TRBD1 matching over 9 bases. The CDR3 is made up of 17 amino acids. CDR1 and CDR2 (germline): LGHNT, FRNRAP. The junction had 10 bases not matched to a gene; V was cut back by 1 base and J by 4 bases. CDR3 loop: CASGLETGTGFSYGYTF. CDR3 coding DNA: TGTGCTAGTGGTTTGGAAACCGGGACAGGGTTTAGCTATGGCTACACCTTC.

The chain uses TRBV7-2 and TRBJ2-1, with TRBD2 identical over 8 bases. CDR1 is SGHTA, CDR2 FQGNSA, per germline. Unmatched junction bases numbered 3, after V lost 0 bases and J lost 5 bases. CDR3 length: 15 residues. CDR3 bases: TGTGCCAGCAGCTTAGCTAGCGGGATGAACAATGAGCAGTTCTTC. The encoded protein is CASSLASGMNNEQFF.

The chain has TRBV7-9 and TRBJ1-2; D is perhaps TRBD1 (6 bases). V lost 5 bases, J lost 8 bases, and 21 bases lay in between. Germline V gene lookup returns CDR1 SEHNR and CDR2 FQNEAQ (reference sequence). This CDR3 comprises 15 residues. The CDR3 loop is CASSLPRGSTGGYTF. The CDR3 bases are TGTGCCAGCAGCCTACCCAGGGGCTCCACAGGGGGCTACACCTTC. The full variable domain, its missing parts supplied by reference TRBV7-9 and TRBJ1-2, is DTGVSQNPRHKITKRGQNVTFRCDPISEHNRLYWYRQTLGQGPEFLTYFQNEAQLEKSRLLSDRFSAERPKGSFSTLEIQRTEQGDSAMYLCASSLPRGSTGGYTFGSGTRLTVV.

The chain employs TRBV7-9 and TRBJ1-5; D is unclear. CDR1 SEHNR and CDR2 FQNEAQ come from the germline V gene (reference sequence). V lost 7 bases to trimming and J lost 2 bases, with 9 bases between them. The CDR3 is 13 residues long. The CDR3 nucleotides read TGTGCCAGCACCCTGGAGGGCAATCAGCCCCAGCATTTT. Protein product: CASTLEGNQPQHF.

The chain recombines TRBV4-1 with TRBJ1-2, with D maybe TRBD1 (5 bases). Germline V gene data show CDR1 as MGHRA and CDR2 as YSYEKL. The CDR3 has 12 residues. Trimming cost V 1 base and J 10 bases, with 10 bases left between them. CDR3 residues: CASSQAGGAYTF. CDR3 in DNA: TGCGCCAGCAGCCAAGCAGGCGGGGCCTACACCTTC.

The chain links TRBV6-1 to TRBJ1-5; tentative D call: TRBD1 (6 bases). The CDR3 length is 13 residues. In germline, CDR1 is MNHNS, CDR2 SASEGT. V shed 4 bases and J shed 6 bases, with 10 bases lying between them. The CDR3 is CASSAGGAQPQHF. CDR3 coding DNA: TGTGCCAGCAGTGCCGGGGGGGCTCAGCCCCAGCATTTT.

The V and J genes are TRBV18 and TRBJ2-4, with 9 bases identical to TRBD1. The CDR3 is made up of 15 amino acids. The germline V gene has CDR1 KGHSH and CDR2 LQKENI. V shed 4 bases, J shed 8 bases, and the junction held 9 bases outside the gene matches. This CDR3 reads CASSRTGGIGHIQYF. The CDR3 DNA follows: TGTGCCAGCTCACGCACAGGGGGCATCGGACACATTCAGTACTTC.

Worth noting for this clone: Other DNA sequences in this sample translate to the same CDR3. This chain links TRBV19 with TRBJ2-7; D possibly uses TRBD1 or TRBD2 (5 bases each). The V gene lost 5 bases and the J gene lost 0 bases, with 14 bases spanning the gap. CDR1 LNHDA and CDR2 SQIVND come from the germline V gene (reference sequence). The CDR3 extends over 15 amino acids. CDR3 residues: CASSPPGRPSYEQYF. CDR3 DNA: TGTGCCAGTAGTCCACCGGGACGGCCCTCCTACGAGCAGTACTTC.

The chain carries TRBV5-1 and TRBJ2-1, with 7 bases that match TRBD1. Per the germline V gene, CDR1 is SGHRS and CDR2 is YFSETQ. The CDR3 length is 16 residues. V shed 4 bases and J 7 bases; nucleotides not matched to a gene: 14. Written as DNA, the CDR3 is TGCGCCAGCAGCCCAAACAGGGGTAGTTTTGGGAATGAGCAGTTCTTC. Its protein is CASSPNRGSFGNEQFF.

V gene TRBV6-5 combines with J gene TRBJ2-7, with D perhaps matching TRBD1 (6 bases). The germline gives CDR1 MNHEY, CDR2 SVGAGI. This CDR3 contains 14 residues. Trimming left V 5 bases short and J 2 bases short, with 13 bases between. The CDR3 sequence: CASSADRRTYEQYF. For the CDR3, the DNA is TGTGCCAGCAGTGCCGACAGGAGGACCTACGAGCAGTACTTC.

V usage is TRBV6-4 and J usage is TRBJ1-6; 7 positions agree with TRBD1. The V segment lost 5 bases and the J segment 6 bases; nucleotides outside the gene matches: 4. Germline V gene sequence: CDR1 MRHNA, CDR2 SNTAGT. The length of the CDR3 is 14 residues. The CDR3 bases are TGTGCCAGCAGTCCCGGGACAGCTAATTCACCCCTCCACTTT. This sequence encodes CASSPGTANSPLHF.

The chain uses TRBV5-8 and TRBJ1-2, with no clear D. CDR3 length: 15 amino acids. From germline, CDR1 is SGHTS and CDR2 YDEGEE. Deletions cut 0 bases from V and 3 bases from J, with 12 bases between. CDR3 sequence reads: CASSLEPGYDYGYTF. The CDR3 DNA follows: TGTGCCAGCAGCTTGGAACCGGGATATGACTATGGCTACACCTTC.

The table lists this clone with a count of one. The CDR3 spells CASSSPGEGVYGYTF. The CDR3 bases are TGTGCCAGCAGCTCCCCAGGGGAGGGGGTCTATGGCTACACCTTC. The V and J genes are TRBV13 and TRBJ1-2, with D perhaps matching TRBD1 (6 bases). V shed 4 bases and J shed 4 bases, with 16 bases lying between them. CDR1 is PRHDT and CDR2 is FYEKMQ in the germline V gene (reference sequence). The CDR3 sequence is 15 residues long.